This TCR beta chain was sequenced for a study of blood T cell repertoires in COVID-19. Study background: Samples representing acute and convalescent COVID-19 were sourced from the United States, Italy and Spain. Sources were T cells, B-cell-depleted T cells, or PBMCs; the material itself was cDNA or gDNA.

Per the germline V gene, CDR1 is SGHRS and CDR2 is YFSETQ. Trimming took off 4 bases at V and 8 bases at J, with 12 bases between the two ends. The CDR3 runs to 12 residues. Study processing details: Counts of nucleated cells, estimated from reference gene primer amplification, were obtained. Measured with immunoSEQ multiplex PCR; TCRdb has only the in-frame clones, and not every one. Clone size and V and J calls were adopted from that table, with D and trimming inferred from the DNA. This sample has 80,000 to 95,000 clones, with approximately 86% found just once. What was sequenced was peripheral blood. The rearrangement joins TRBV5-1 to TRBJ1-2; unclear D gene. The sequence was obtained from a human donor in a cohort sampled during active COVID-19. The CDR3 sequence is CASSPERQGYTF. The CDR3 DNA reads TGCGCCAGCAGCCCGGAGCGTCAGGGCTACACCTTC.